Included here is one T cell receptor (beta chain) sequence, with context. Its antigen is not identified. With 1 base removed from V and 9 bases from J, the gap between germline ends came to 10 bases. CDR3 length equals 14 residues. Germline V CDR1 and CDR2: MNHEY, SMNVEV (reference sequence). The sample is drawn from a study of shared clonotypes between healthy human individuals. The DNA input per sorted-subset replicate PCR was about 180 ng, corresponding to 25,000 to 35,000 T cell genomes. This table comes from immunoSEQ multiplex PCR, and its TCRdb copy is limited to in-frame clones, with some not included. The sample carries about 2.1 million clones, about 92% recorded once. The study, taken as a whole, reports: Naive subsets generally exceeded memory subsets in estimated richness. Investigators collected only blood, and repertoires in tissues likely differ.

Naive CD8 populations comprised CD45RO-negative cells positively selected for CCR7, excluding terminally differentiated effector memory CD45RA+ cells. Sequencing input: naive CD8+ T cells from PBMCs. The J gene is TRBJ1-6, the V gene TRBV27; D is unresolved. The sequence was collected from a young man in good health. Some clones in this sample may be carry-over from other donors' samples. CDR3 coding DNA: TGTGCCAGCAGTTTATTTGGCCCGGCTTCACCCCTCCACTTT. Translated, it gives CASSLFGPASPLHF.